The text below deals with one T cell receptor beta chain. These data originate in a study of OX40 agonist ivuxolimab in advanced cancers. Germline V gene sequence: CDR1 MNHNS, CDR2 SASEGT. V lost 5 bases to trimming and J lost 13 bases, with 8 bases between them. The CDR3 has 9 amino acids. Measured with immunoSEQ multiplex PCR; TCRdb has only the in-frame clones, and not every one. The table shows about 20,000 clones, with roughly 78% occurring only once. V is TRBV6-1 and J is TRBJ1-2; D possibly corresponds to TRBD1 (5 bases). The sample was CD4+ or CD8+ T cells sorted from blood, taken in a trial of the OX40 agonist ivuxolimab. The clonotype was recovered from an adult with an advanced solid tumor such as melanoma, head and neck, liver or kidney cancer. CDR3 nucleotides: TGTGCCAGCAGTAGGGACTGCACCTTC. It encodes CASSRDCTF.